A single sample gave rise to the 9 T cell receptor beta chains below, sequenced in a study of T cell responses to AZD1222 COVID-19 vaccine. Here immunoSEQ multiplex PCR was the method, and the copy in TCRdb shows in-frame clones only, minus some. Found here are about 150,000 clones, 85% to 90% of them singletons; the top ten hold about 6.9%. The specimen was peripheral blood, collected on day 0 of AZD1222 vaccination. The receptor source for this set is an adult in good health.

The V and J genes are TRBV6-5 and TRBJ2-3; D gene unclear. CDR1 is MNHEY and CDR2 is SVGAGI in the germline V gene. CDR3 length: 13 amino acids. With 0 bases removed from V and 6 bases from J, the gap between germline ends came to 7 bases. CDR3 bases: TGTGCCAGCAGTTACTCGAACCTGGATACGCAGTATTTT. It specifies CASSYSNLDTQYF.

V gene TRBV4-1 combines with J gene TRBJ1-5; 9 nucleotides align to TRBD1. Unmatched junction bases numbered 8, after V lost 2 bases and J lost 0 bases. The germline gives CDR1 MGHRA, CDR2 YSYEKL. The CDR3 consists of 18 residues. This chain's CDR3 is CASSQSGTGTYSNQPQHF. The CDR3 bases are TGCGCCAGCAGCCAATCCGGGACAGGGACTTATAGCAATCAGCCCCAGCATTTT.

The gene calls are TRBV5-1 and TRBJ2-6, with TRBD1 identical over 8 bases. Germline CDR1 reads SGHRS; CDR2 reads YFSETQ. The CDR3 contains 16 residues. J was trimmed by 2 bases and V by 1 base; bases with no gene match: 2. CDR3 sequence reads: CASSLMGQAGANVLTF. CDR3 DNA: TGCGCCAGCAGCTTGATGGGACAGGCTGGGGCCAACGTCCTGACTTTC.

This clone has only one observation. This CDR3 reads CASSLGTSGGEETQYF. DNA for the CDR3: TGTGCCAGCAGCCTAGGGACTAGCGGGGGAGAAGAGACCCAGTACTTC. The V call is TRBV3-1 (or the pseudogene TRBV3-2), the J call TRBJ2-5, with 14 bases that match TRBD2. The V and J ends lost 4 bases and 3 bases, in that order; junction bases with no gene match: 4. Germline V gene lookup returns CDR1 LGHDT and CDR2 YNNKEL (reference sequence). The CDR3 contains 16 residues.

In DNA form, the CDR3 reads TGTGCTTCGGACAGAGGCTACGAGCAGTACTTC. Amino acids: CASDRGYEQYF. The chain employs TRBV30 and TRBJ2-7, with D possibly matching TRBD1 (6 bases). CDR1 and CDR2 (germline): GTSNPN, SVGIG (reference sequence). The CDR3 runs 11 residues.

This rearrangement joins TRBV2 to TRBJ1-1; D unresolved. V lost 8 bases and J 0 bases, leaving 7 bases between the germline ends. CDR1 and CDR2 (germline): SNHLY, FYNNEI. The CDR3 is 12 amino acids. In DNA, the CDR3 is TGTGCCAGCGGATGGGTGAACACTGAAGCTTTCTTT. Protein: CASGWVNTEAFF.

DNA of the CDR3: TGTGCCAGCAGTGCGTTAGACAGGGGGTTGACTGAAGCTTTCTTT. It encodes CASSALDRGLTEAFF. J is TRBJ1-1 and V is TRBV25-1; 9 positions match TRBD1. V lost 4 bases and J lost 5; bases outside the gene matches: 8. Germline assignment: CDR1 MGHDK and CDR2 SYGVNS. The CDR3 is 15 residues long.

The J gene is TRBJ2-3, the V gene TRBV7-3; TRBD2 might be the D (5 bases). V lost 2 bases, J lost 9 bases, and 9 bases lay in between. Looked up from germline, CDR1 is SGHTA and CDR2 is FQGTGA. This CDR3 region has 12 residues. The DNA of the CDR3 is TGTGCCAGCAGCTTACTGGGAGTGACGCAGTATTTT. Protein: CASSLLGVTQYF.

The chain couples TRBV7-2 to TRBJ1-1; possible D gene TRBD1, 6 bases. The V and J ends lost 7 bases and 3 bases respectively, with 15 bases between them. Germline V CDR1 and CDR2: SGHTA, FQGNSA. The CDR3 is 14 amino acids. The CDR3 DNA is TGTGCCAGCAACCCCCGGGGGGCTTACACTGAAGCTTTCTTT. This translates into CASNPRGAYTEAFF.